Given below is one T cell receptor (beta chain) in context. Germline assignment: CDR1 LGHDT and CDR2 YNNKEL (reference sequence). V lost 1 base and J lost 3, with 12 bases in between. The CDR3 spans 15 residues. Through a sample-barcoded 5' primer and a J-beta primer mix, a second PCR was run for about 6 to 11 cycles. Each cDNA molecule was tagged by a template-switch adaptor with 12 random nucleotides. TCRdb re-called the 5' RACE reads through MiXCR, storing one row per CDR3 protein. The sample consists of 540,000 or so distinct CDR3 sequences, more than 20% of them appearing once. This sample stems from a study of blood T cells in healthy people across ages. The same specimen was also included in a second study, on T cells of mothers and their children.

The clonotype originates from a boy aged 5-17 years in good health. V and J are TRBV3-1 and TRBJ1-1; D is undetermined. Sequenced input: blood. The CDR3 reads CASSQVAGIHTEAFF. The CDR3 coding sequence is TGTGCCAGCAGCCAAGTGGCGGGAATACACACTGAAGCTTTCTTT.